What follows is one T cell receptor beta chain and its context. What it recognizes is unknown. Profiling of TCR beta VDJ combinations and CDR3 sequences used genomic DNA as template. TCRdb used MiXCR to reprocess the reads, holding one entry per CDR3 protein. The data contain hundreds of thousands of distinct CDR3 sequences, around 33% of them singletons. This sample stems from a study of CD8+CD57+ T cells in acquired aplastic anemia. Study-wide findings and caveats: Controls did not differ significantly from patients in CD8+ Simpson's diversity.

An expansion of CD8+CD57+ cells by flow cytometry had been shown in patients chosen for sequencing. Prior therapy had not been administered to any patient at the time of blood sampling. This CDR3 has 16 residues. Trimming removed 10 bases from V and 1 base from J; junction bases left unmatched: 9. Per the germline V gene, CDR1 is SGHAT and CDR2 is FQNNGV. The sample taken for sequencing was sorted CD4+, CD8+, or CD8+CD57+ T cells (not recorded which) from PBMCs. The sequence was collected from a human donor with aplastic anemia. The chain links TRBV11-2 to TRBJ2-3; TRBD2 matches at 12 bases. The CDR3 loop is CAISWTSGTGTDTQYF. In nucleotides, the CDR3 is TGTGCCATCAGTTGGACTAGCGGGACGGGCACAGATACGCAGTATTTT.